The clone carrying this T cell receptor beta chain came up a few times. The study assigned cohorts using participant-reported clinical history. The data derive from a study of blood T cell repertoires in COVID-19. In the source study's methods: Quantification of nucleated cells was approximated via reference gene primer amplification. Assay: immunoSEQ multiplex PCR; the TCRdb copy retains only in-frame clones and omits some. For V, J and clone size, that table is used; D and trimming come from the DNA. This sample has about 200,000 clones, with approximately 80% found just once. V was clipped by 2 bases and J by 7 bases, with 15 bases between them. In germline, CDR1 is SEHNR, CDR2 FQNEAQ (reference sequence). CDR3 length: 14 amino acids.

The source is a man aged 40-55 years who had recovered from COVID-19. The sequencing sample was made of PBMCs or T cells enriched from blood (not recorded which). The chain carries TRBV7-9 and TRBJ2-7; no definite D call. CDR3 sequence (DNA): TGTGCCAGCAGCTTATACCCCCCTAGTAATGAGCAGTACTTC. This translates into CASSLYPPSNEQYF.